Presented here are 23 T cell receptor beta chains from one specimen sequenced in a study of post-analysis software for immune sequencing data (dated by TCRdb to the mid-2010s). The library was obtained by PCR. The instrument was an Illumina HiSeq 2500. To reduce PCR and sequencing biases, unique molecular identifiers were incorporated into the TCR beta cDNA libraries. TCRdb handled the public reads itself, with Q25 trimming in fastp and clone calling in MiXCR, and kept productive beta chains. A single entry per CDR3 protein holds the most common genes and DNA from its merged rows. The sample table shows over 150,000 distinct CDR3 sequences, and around 36% are seen once. The top ten clonotypes cover under 30% of the sample. The time point label for this specimen denotes: second blood draw from one MS patient after hematopoietic stem cell transplantation. Material: blood, obtained after autologous hematopoietic stem cell transplantation. The receptors shown here come from a girl aged 5 to 17 with multiple sclerosis. Donor details come from another sample of the same person, matched by shared clones.

This chain links TRBV7-8 with TRBJ2-7, with TRBD1 identical over 8 bases. CDR1 is SGHVS and CDR2 is FQNEAQ in the germline V gene. The CDR3 is made up of 15 amino acids. The V gene end was trimmed by 5 bases and the J gene end by 4 bases; junction bases not matched to a gene: 10. CDR3 nucleotide sequence: TGTGCCAGCAGCCCGCGGGGACAGGAGTGGTACGAGCAGTACTTC. Its translation is CASSPRGQEWYEQYF.

This chain joins TRBV5-1 and TRBJ2-1; possibly TRBD2 for D (5 bases). The germline CDR1 and CDR2 sequences are SGHRS and YFSETQ. This CDR3 is built from 11 residues. Deletions cut 5 bases from V and 10 bases from J, with 10 bases between. Here the CDR3 DNA reads TGCGCCAGCAGAAGGGAGTACGAGCAGTTCTTC. This encodes CASRREYEQFF.

The chain is built from TRBV10-3 and TRBJ2-1; 14 nucleotides match TRBD2. Germline V gene lookup returns CDR1 ENHRY and CDR2 SYGVKD. J gave up 6 bases and V 0 bases, and 1 base lay outside the gene matches. The CDR3 spans 16 residues. CDR3 nucleotides: TGTGCCATCAGTGAGTCGACTAGCGGGAGGGTCAATGAGCAGTTCTTC. This gives the protein CAISESTSGRVNEQFF.

The chain has TRBV27 and TRBJ1-5; 10 nucleotides line up with TRBD1. The germline gives CDR1 MNHEY, CDR2 SMNVEV (reference sequence). This CDR3 comprises 16 residues. The trim removed 2 bases at V and 4 bases at J, leaving 5 bases unmatched. The CDR3 region is CASSLTGQGRNQPQHF. The CDR3 nucleotides are TGTGCCAGCAGTTTAACGGGACAGGGGCGGAATCAGCCCCAGCATTTT.

The rearrangement joins TRBV20-1 to TRBJ2-5; D is ambiguous. Trimming shortened V by 0 bases and J by 1 base, and 9 bases separated the two germline ends. Germline CDR1 reads DFQATT; CDR2 reads SNEGSKA (reference sequence). The CDR3 has 14 residues. In nucleotides, the CDR3 is TGCAGTGCTAGAGATCCCCTAGGCCAAGAGACCCAGTACTTC. It encodes CSARDPLGQETQYF.

Worth noting for this clonotype: At one boundary the junction diverges from the germline segment, which might be a read error. This sequence joins TRBV6-4 and TRBJ2-1, with D tentatively TRBD1 (5 bases). CDR3 length: 13 amino acids. Germline values: CDR1 MRHNA, CDR2 SNTAGT. The DNA of the CDR3 is TGTGCCAACAGTGACAGCTCCTACAATGAGCAGTTCTTC. It codes for CANSDSSYNEQFF.

The chain has TRBV4-1 and TRBJ2-5; TRBD2 agrees at 14 bases. The germline CDR1 and CDR2 sequences are MGHRA and YSYEKL. The CDR3 contains 18 residues. J lost 3 bases, V lost 5 bases, and 11 bases had no gene match. The CDR3 region is CASSTRLAGGPLEETQYF. The CDR3 DNA reads TGCGCCAGCAGCACCCGACTAGCGGGAGGGCCGTTAGAAGAGACCCAGTACTTC.

This clonotype was counted between two and nine times. This chain links TRBV2 with TRBJ2-1; TRBD2 is a possible D gene (5 bases). The germline gives CDR1 SNHLY, CDR2 FYNNEI. The germline V and J ends were trimmed by 7 bases and 3 bases, with 16 bases remaining between them. This CDR3 is built from 15 residues. As DNA, the CDR3 is TGTGCCAGCATTTCGGACTGGATGATCTACAATGAGCAGTTCTTC. Its translation: CASISDWMIYNEQFF.

DNA of the CDR3: TGTGCCAGCAGCTTAGGAACTGGGAGGCCAGAGACCCAGTACTTC. Its protein is CASSLGTGRPETQYF. The chain employs TRBV5-5 and TRBJ2-5, with D possibly matching TRBD2 (6 bases). The ends were cut back, 2 bases at V and 4 bases at J, with 15 bases in the middle. The CDR3 loop spans 15 amino acids. Germline CDR1 is SGHKS and CDR2 is YYEKEE (reference sequence). Using reference TRBV5-5 and TRBJ2-5 for the parts outside the CDR3, the full variable domain is DAGVTQSPTHLIKTRGQQVTLRCSPISGHKSVSWYQQVLGQGPQFIFQYYEKEERGRGNFPDRFSARQFPNYSSELNVNALLLGDSALYLCASSLGTGRPETQYFGPGTRLLVL.

This chain uses TRBV3-1 with TRBJ2-3; 8 bases line up with TRBD2. V was pared by 4 bases and J by 2 bases, with 8 bases of the junction left unmatched. This CDR3 contains 16 residues. Germline loops: CDR1 LGHDT, CDR2 YNNKEL (reference sequence). This chain's CDR3 is CASSPREGKNTDTQYF. CDR3 nucleotide sequence: TGTGCCAGCAGCCCTCGGGAGGGGAAGAACACAGATACGCAGTATTTT.

As concerns this clonotype: A much bigger clone sits one base away, suggesting this may be a read error. This chain connects TRBV29-1 to TRBJ2-1; tentatively, D is TRBD2 (6 bases). This CDR3 has 16 amino acids. Germline V CDR1 and CDR2: SQVTM, ANQGSEA. The V end lost 1 base, the J end lost 3 bases, and 16 bases lay between the germline ends. The CDR3, as DNA: TGCAGCGTTGAAGGAAAGGGGCACGGGGGCTACAATGAGCAGTTCTTC. Its protein is CSVEGKGHGGYNEQFF.

This rearrangement joins TRBV29-1 to TRBJ2-4, with D possibly called TRBD1 or TRBD2 (5 bases each). The DNA end lines up better with TRBJ2-7; the J call may be wrong. Germline CDR1 and CDR2: SQVTM and ANQGSEA. The CDR3 spans 13 residues. CDR3 amino acids: CSVEFGDPYEQYF. The CDR3 nucleotides are TGCAGCGTTGAATTCGGGGACCCTTACGAGCAGTACTTC.

The chain has TRBV5-6 and TRBJ2-5; D is uncertain. This CDR3 region has 13 residues. V lost 2 bases and J lost 11, with 16 bases in between. Germline-derived CDR1 and CDR2 are SGHDT and YYEEEE. The CDR3 DNA is TGTGCCAGCAGCTTAGGGCCGACCGATGAGCAGTACTTC. Its protein product is CASSLGPTDEQYF. Full variable domain (outside the CDR3, taken from reference TRBV5-6 and TRBJ2-5): DAGVTQSPTHLIKTRGQQVTLRCSPKSGHDTVSWYQQALGQGPQFIFQYYEEEERQRGNFPDRFSGHQFPNYSSELNVNALLLGDSALYLCASSLGPTDEQYFGPGTRLLVL.

This clonotype was seen only a few times. The chain has TRBV7-9 and TRBJ2-3; D is undetermined. V gave up 6 bases and J gave up 8 bases, with 12 bases separating them. Germline V CDR1 and CDR2: SEHNR, FQNEAQ (reference sequence). This CDR3 has 12 amino acids. In DNA, the CDR3 is TGTGCCAGCAGTTTTTCCACGGGTACGCAGTATTTT. Its protein is CASSFSTGTQYF.

CDR3 sequence reads: CASSFFGSGANVLTF. The CDR3 nucleotides are TGTGCCAGCAGTTTCTTCGGCTCTGGGGCCAACGTCCTGACTTTC. The chain uses TRBV27 and TRBJ2-6; D not resolved. The CDR3 has 15 amino acids. Germline V CDR1 and CDR2: MNHEY, SMNVEV (reference sequence). The V gene lost 3 bases and the J gene lost 0 bases, with 6 bases spanning the gap.

This clonotype appeared a few times. The chain is built from TRBV4-3 and TRBJ2-1, with no clear D. CDR1 and CDR2 (germline): LGHNA, YSLEER. Trimming took off 0 bases at V and 0 bases at J, with 6 bases between the two ends. The CDR3 has 15 residues. CDR3 sequence reads: CASSQDGDSYNEQFF. In nucleotides, the CDR3 is TGCGCCAGCAGCCAAGATGGTGACTCCTACAATGAGCAGTTCTTC.

There are many counts of this clonotype. The chain couples TRBV28 to TRBJ2-7; no definite D call. CDR1 is MDHEN and CDR2 is SYDVKM in the germline V gene. The CDR3 is made up of 12 amino acids. V lost 8 bases and J lost 3, with 11 bases in between. The CDR3 DNA reads as TGTGCCAGCCGAGGTCTCCACTACGAGCAGTACTTC. Encoded protein: CASRGLHYEQYF.

This clonotype was seen a few times. The V and J genes are TRBV5-1 and TRBJ2-1; D gene uncertain. The CDR3 sequence is 13 residues long. V was clipped by 3 bases and J by 8 bases, with 12 bases between them. CDR1 is SGHRS and CDR2 is YFSETQ in the germline V gene. The CDR3 is CASSWSYGDEQFF. The CDR3 DNA reads as TGCGCCAGCAGCTGGAGTTACGGTGATGAGCAGTTCTTC.

The chain has TRBV9 and TRBJ1-2, with 11 bases identical to TRBD1. The CDR3 is 15 residues long. V lost 3 bases and J lost 5; bases outside the gene matches: 6. Germline V CDR1 and CDR2: SGDLS, YYNGEE. This CDR3 is CASSGGQGALYGYTF. For the CDR3, the DNA is TGTGCCAGCAGCGGAGGACAGGGGGCCCTTTATGGCTACACCTTC.

In this sample, this clonotype turned up a few times. The V and J genes are TRBV4-3 and TRBJ2-3; D is unresolved. V was clipped by 2 bases and J by 4 bases, with 10 bases between them. The CDR3 sequence is 14 residues long. The germline gives CDR1 LGHNA, CDR2 YSLEER. Here the CDR3 reads CASSQSVGADTQYF. The CDR3 bases are TGCGCCAGCAGCCAATCCGTGGGTGCAGATACGCAGTATTTT.

The gene calls are TRBV5-4 and TRBJ2-7, with a possible D match to TRBD2 (5 bases). The CDR3 totals 14 residues. Germline CDR1 reads SGHNT; CDR2 reads YYREEE (reference sequence). Trimming took 0 bases from V and 4 from J, leaving 11 bases between them. CDR3 loop: CASSLGGLGYEQYF. The CDR3 DNA sequence: TGTGCCAGCAGCTTGGGAGGGCTTGGGTACGAGCAGTACTTC.

The genes are TRBV25-1 and TRBJ2-6; D not resolved. Trimming took off 4 bases at V and 2 bases at J, with 3 bases between the two ends. The CDR3 has 13 amino acids. CDR1 and CDR2 (germline): MGHDK, SYGVNS. This CDR3 is CASSVAGANVLTF. The CDR3 DNA sequence: TGTGCCAGCAGTGTGGCTGGGGCCAACGTCCTGACTTTC.

The chain has TRBV10-3 and TRBJ2-4, with TRBD2 as a possible D gene (5 bases). The CDR3 is 16 amino acids. The germline V gene has CDR1 ENHRY and CDR2 SYGVKD. V was shortened by 6 bases and J by 2 bases, with 17 bases between the two germline ends. The DNA for the CDR3 is TGTGCCATCAGAGACAACATCCCGGGAACCAAAAACATTCAGTACTTC. This encodes CAIRDNIPGTKNIQYF.